The T cell receptor beta chain under discussion was sequenced for a study of blood T cell repertoires in COVID-19 (dated by TCRdb to the early 2020s). The study in broad terms: Samples from collaborators originated in the United States, Italy and Spain and spanned both the acute and convalescent phases of COVID-19. The prospective study material was composed of cDNA or gDNA derived from T cells, B-cell-depleted T cells, or PBMCs. A freely available public database, intended as a resource for researchers studying the immune response to SARS-CoV-2, is where the repertoires were released. Where available, HLA class I and class II types were obtained from metadata supplied by the sample provider rather than from assay-based typing. The sample metadata nearly always contained a de-identified subject ID, COVID-19 status, age in years and sex. Subjects who had been exposed to COVID-19, were actively infected with it, or had recovered from it provided the deeply sampled blood TCRbeta repertoires that made up the dataset. Samples came from the ongoing ImmuneRACE study (first 160 participants) plus 1,254 subjects from 6 global collaborators. Broad study findings and their caveats: How much clinical and demographic metadata was included differed by source and by participant, and the metadata was provided uncurated.

Reading from cysteine to phenylalanine, the CDR3 counts 14 amino acids. This entry keeps only the CDR3 DNA: 42 bases, framed from base 1. The V end gives up 6 bases and the J end 0 bases, leaving 3 bases in the junction not matched to a gene. The germline V gene provides CDR1 MDHEN and CDR2 SYDVKM. The immunoSEQ Assay, a bias-controlled multiplex PCR, was used to amplify TCRbeta CDR3 regions from genomic DNA. As for the original processing: The number of nucleated cells in each sample was estimated from the amplification of reference gene primers within the assay. To quantify the absolute abundance of each unique TCRbeta CDR3 rearrangement, sequence reads were collapsed and filtered. For each sample, productive Simpson clonality was calculated as the square root of Simpson's diversity index over productive rearrangements. As stored in TCRdb, this immuneACCESS dataset retains in-frame rearrangements with V and J assigned. A fraction of the clones does not appear; measured against another copy, unresolved V genes explain less than half of the discrepancy, and the remainder lacks a known reason. V and J calls and clone size come straight from that table; D and trimming were deduced from the DNA. The sample data list some 120,000 clones, and roughly 79% of these were observed just once. The biggest ten clones account for about a tenth of the sample.

As for this clone: What antigen it recognizes has not been identified. Per-base quality was not reported, and no clone a single base away is much larger than it.

The collaborating institutions used their own protocols to collect whole blood in K2EDTA tubes. Collaborator samples were shipped for TCRbeta analysis as frozen whole blood, isolated PBMCs, or DNA extracted from either sample type. The source is a human donor in a cohort sampled during active COVID-19. The sequence is built from TRBV28 and TRBJ2-7; 9 junctional bases match TRBD1. The material sequenced was peripheral blood. The encoded CDR3 is CASSLQGASYEQYF. At the DNA level, the sequence is TGTGCCAGCAGCCTACAGGGGGCCTCCTACGAGCAGTACTTC.